Listed below are T cell receptor beta chains from one sample, sequenced in a study of OX40 agonist ivuxolimab in advanced cancers. Produced via immunoSEQ multiplex PCR; TCRdb's table is partial and in-frame only. The sample consists of tens of thousands of clones, roughly nine tenths of them appearing once. The source was CD4+ or CD8+ T cells sorted from blood, collected in a trial of the OX40 agonist ivuxolimab. The origin of the receptors is an adult with an advanced solid tumor such as melanoma, head and neck, liver or kidney cancer. Each CDR3 is given with its conserved first and last residue. D genes are given only for firm matches. Clone size appears in some rows only: once, few, many, or a class for an expanded clone.

j_gene	v_gene	d_gene	abundance	CDR3nt	CDR3aa
TRBJ1-6	TRBV5-6	NA	NA	TGTGCCAGCAGCCCAGGGGCCAACTCCTATAATTCACCCCTCCACTTT	CASSPGANSYNSPLHF
TRBJ1-1	TRBV6-6	NA	once	TGTGCCAGCAGGTACACGAACACTGAAGCTTTCTTT	CASRYTNTEAFF
TRBJ1-1	TRBV19	NA	NA	TGTGCCAGTAGTGGAAGGGAGGTAAACACTGAAGCTTTCTTT	CASSGREVNTEAFF
TRBJ2-4	TRBV7-9	TRBD2	NA	TGTGCCAGCAGCCCGGGACTAGCGGGGGACGCCAAAAACATTCAGTACTTC	CASSPGLAGDAKNIQYF
TRBJ1-1	TRBV6-6	TRBD1	NA	TGTGCCAGCAGTGACTGGACAGGGGGGAGGAACACTGAAGCTTTCTTT	CASSDWTGGRNTEAFF
TRBJ1-3	TRBV7-9	NA	NA	TGTGCCAGCAGCTTAGGATGGCAGGCGCCGACTGGAAACACCATATATTTT	CASSLGWQAPTGNTIYF
TRBJ2-1	TRBV5-4	TRBD2	NA	TGTGCCAGCAGCCCCCGCGCCCTGGCGGGAGCTGGGGCAATTAGTGAGCAGTTCTTC	CASSPRALAGAGAISEQFF
TRBJ1-4	TRBV10-3	NA	NA	TGTGCCATCAGTGAGGGGGGGGTGAATGAAAAACTGTTTTTT	CAISEGGVNEKLFF
TRBJ2-3	TRBV11-3	TRBD1	NA	TGTGCCAGCAGCTCGAGGGACAGCAGCACAGATACGCAGTATTTT	CASSSRDSSTDTQYF
TRBJ1-1	TRBV5-4	NA	NA	TGTGCCAGCAGTCGCCTCGAGGAATACACTGAAGCTTTCTTT	CASSRLEEYTEAFF
TRBJ2-1	TRBV7-9	TRBD2	NA	TGTGCCAGCAGCTTACTTGCGGGAGGGGGTGAGCAGTTCTTC	CASSLLAGGGEQFF
TRBJ1-3	TRBV19	NA	NA	TGTGCCAGTTGCAGGGGCGACCCCGTGAGCTCTGGAAACACCATATATTTT	CASCRGDPVSSGNTIYF
TRBJ2-3	TRBV6-4	TRBD2	few	TGTGCCAGCAGTGACAGCGGGGGGGCCGATACGCAGTATTTT	CASSDSGGADTQYF
TRBJ2-2	TRBV9	TRBD1	NA	TGTGCCAGCAGCGTAGTGGGACAGGGGGCACCTTACACCGGGGAGCTGTTTTTT	CASSVVGQGAPYTGELFF
TRBJ1-1	TRBV28	NA	NA	TGTGCCAGCAGTTTGGAGGGGGGCCTGAACACTGAAGCTTTCTTT	CASSLEGGLNTEAFF
TRBJ1-1	TRBV2	TRBD1	NA	TGTGCCAGCAGTCTGACAGGGGACACTGAAGCTTTCTTT	CASSLTGDTEAFF